This TCR beta chain comes out of a study of T cell repertoires in cytomegalovirus infection. The germline V and J ends were trimmed by 2 bases and 4 bases, with 9 bases remaining between them. This CDR3 is built from 15 residues. The germline CDR1 and CDR2 sequences are SNHLY and FYNNEI. TCRdb reanalysed the reads using MiXCR and keeps one entry per CDR3 protein. The sample shows about 180,000 distinct CDR3 sequences, about a sixth of them seen only once. As concerns this clonotype: The antigen is undetermined.

Whole-study results and caveats: Dominating the ex vivo response were HLA-C-restricted CMV-specific TCR beta clonotypes.

The chain uses TRBV2 and TRBJ1-6; no clear D gene. Material: CD8+ T cells from PBMCs. The clonotype comes from a human donor in good health (CMV status not recorded). Some clones in this sample may be carry-over from other donors' samples. The CDR3 sequence: CASSETTSYNSPLHF. The CDR3 nucleotides are TGTGCCAGCAGTGAAACAACCAGTTATAATTCACCCCTCCACTTT.